The 13 T cell receptor beta chains listed next were all sequenced from one sample in a study of T cells in Graves' hyperthyroidism and ophthalmopathy. It was RNA transcripts that yielded the amplified TCR beta CDR3 regions. First-round RT-PCR of the TCR CDR3 relied on the HTBI primer set. Using its own MiXCR run on the multiplex PCR reads, TCRdb lists one record per CDR3 protein. The data contain hundreds of thousands of distinct CDR3 sequences, roughly a third of them singletons. Sequencing was done on a sample of blood. All receptors derive from a woman aged 40 to 55 with Graves' hyperthyroidism.

Here the CDR3 DNA reads TGTGCCAGCAGCTTTGGGGACAGACACCCCTATAACTATGGCTACACCTTC. It codes for CASSFGDRHPYNYGYTF. The chain uses TRBV7-8 and TRBJ1-2; 7 bases are a match to TRBD1. The CDR3 runs 17 residues. The V segment lost 3 bases and the J segment 1 base; nucleotides outside the gene matches: 11. Per germline, CDR1 SGHVS and CDR2 FQNEAQ.

This clonotype was seen a single time. Since a much larger clone is just one base distant, this may be a read error. The chain recombines TRBV7-9 with TRBJ1-2; D perhaps matches TRBD1 (6 bases). CDR1 and CDR2 (germline): SEHNR, FQNEAQ (reference sequence). The CDR3 length is 13 residues. CDR3 nucleotides: TGTGCCAGCAGCTTAGCGGGACACTATGGCTACAACTTC. Amino acids: CASSLAGHYGYNF.

Points on this clonotype: One end of the junction is discordant with germline, which a read error may explain. The chain employs TRBV6-5 and TRBJ1-2; D is ambiguous. Per the germline V gene, CDR1 is MNHEY and CDR2 is SVGAGI. The CDR3 spans 16 residues. The CDR3 region is CAISYSNIGEVNGYTF. DNA for the CDR3: TGTGCCATCAGTTACTCGAATATCGGAGAAGTGAATGGCTACACCTTC.

V gene TRBV7-2 combines with J gene TRBJ2-3, with TRBD2 as a possible D gene (6 bases). Germline V gene sequence: CDR1 SGHTA, CDR2 FQGNSA. Trimming cost V 7 bases and J 6 bases, with 20 bases left between them. This CDR3 is 15 amino acids long. The CDR3: CASTRSGELGDTQYF. The DNA for the CDR3 is TGTGCCAGCACCCGGTCGGGAGAGTTGGGGGATACGCAGTATTTT.

In this sample, this clonotype turned up many times. The chain uses TRBV25-1 and TRBJ1-5; D not certain. This CDR3 is built from 11 residues. Per the germline V gene, CDR1 is MGHDK and CDR2 is SYGVNS. V was clipped by 9 bases and J by 6 bases, with 9 bases between them. The CDR3 DNA follows: TGTGCCAGTACCGGCGGTCAGCCCCAGCATTTT. Protein: CASTGGQPQHF. The variable domain in full, with the rest retrieved from reference TRBV25-1 and TRBJ1-5, is EADIYQTPRYLVIGTGKKITLECSQTMGHDKMYWYQQDPGMELHLIHYSYGVNSTEKGDLSSESTVSRIRTEHFPLTLESARPSHTSQYLCASTGGQPQHFGDGTRLSIL.

This clonotype was seen many times. V and J are TRBV29-1 and TRBJ2-2; the D gene could be TRBD1 or TRBD2 (6 bases each). This CDR3 region has 15 residues. CDR1 and CDR2 (germline): SQVTM, ANQGSEA. V lost 3 bases, J lost 4 bases, and 15 bases lay in between. For the CDR3, the DNA is TGCAGCGTTGACATGGGGGGCTCGGGCACCGGGGAGCTGTTTTTT. This encodes CSVDMGGSGTGELFF.

The gene calls are TRBV6-5 and TRBJ1-4; D not resolved. This CDR3 has 14 residues. Germline CDR1 reads MNHEY; CDR2 reads SVGAGI. The V and J ends lost 5 bases and 1 base respectively, with 8 bases between them. Written as DNA, the CDR3 is TGTGCCAGCAGTGAAGTATTAACTAATGAAAAACTGTTTTTT. This sequence encodes CASSEVLTNEKLFF.

The chain uses TRBV19 and TRBJ1-1, with D maybe TRBD1 (6 bases). Per germline, CDR1 LNHDA and CDR2 SQIVND (reference sequence). The CDR3 runs 15 residues. V was shortened by 4 bases and J by 3 bases, with 15 bases between the two germline ends. The CDR3 sequence is CASSTPDRHHTEAFF. The DNA for the CDR3 is TGTGCCAGTAGTACCCCCGACAGGCACCACACTGAAGCTTTCTTT.

This clonotype was recorded at least ten times. V is TRBV10-1 and J is TRBJ1-1; unclear D gene. The CDR3 spans 13 residues. V was trimmed by 3 bases and J by 4 bases, leaving 9 bases between them. Germline lookup yields CDR1 WNHNN and CDR2 SYGVQD (reference sequence). This chain's CDR3 is CASSDGLLTEAFF. In nucleotides, the CDR3 is TGCGCCAGCAGTGATGGCCTTCTCACTGAAGCTTTCTTT.

CDR3 in DNA: TGTGCCAGCATGGGGACAGGGTCGTCCACAGATACGCAGTATTTT. Its protein is CASMGTGSSTDTQYF. The rearrangement joins TRBV2 to TRBJ2-3; 9 bases are a match to TRBD1. CDR1 is SNHLY and CDR2 is FYNNEI in the germline V gene. The length of the CDR3 is 15 residues. J lost 2 bases, V lost 7 bases, and 7 bases had no gene match.

V and J are TRBV24-1 and TRBJ1-2, with D possibly TRBD1 on 5 matching bases. This CDR3 contains 12 residues. V lost 10 bases, J lost 4 bases, and 12 bases lay in between. The V gene's germline CDR1 is KGHDR and CDR2 SFDVKD. CDR3 nucleotide sequence: TGTGCCACGCGGGGCAGAAGCTATGGCTACACCTTC. Its protein product is CATRGRSYGYTF.

The chain links TRBV30 to TRBJ1-6; D is possibly TRBD1 (5 bases). CDR3 length: 13 residues. V was cut by 4 bases and J by 12 bases, with 16 bases left in between. CDR1 is GTSNPN and CDR2 is SVGIG in the germline V gene (reference sequence). For the CDR3, the DNA is TGTGCCTGGAACAGGCCAGGAAGGCTACCCCTCCACTTT. This gives the protein CAWNRPGRLPLHF. Using reference TRBV30 and TRBJ1-6 for the parts outside the CDR3, the full variable domain is SQTIHQWPATLVQPVGSPLSLECTVEGTSNPNLYWYRQAAGRGLQLLFYSVGIGQISSEVPQNLSASRPQDRQFILSSKKLLLSDSGFYLCAWNRPGRLPLHFGNGTRLTVT.

The chain combines TRBV6-6 with TRBJ2-5, with 10 bases matching TRBD1. The V gene end was trimmed by 5 bases and the J gene end by 4 bases; junction bases not matched to a gene: 10. The CDR3 is 16 amino acids. Germline CDR1 MNHNY, CDR2 SVGAGI (reference sequence). The DNA for the CDR3 is TGTGCCAGCAGTACCCCCCCAGGGACAGGGGCAGAGACCCAGTACTTC. Its translation: CASSTPPGTGAETQYF.